The 2 T cell receptor beta chains in this list originate from one sample, sequenced in a study of T cells after yellow fever vaccination. TCRdb reprocessed the 5' RACE reads with MiXCR, giving one entry per CDR3 protein. The table includes about 69,000 distinct CDR3 sequences, approximately 5% detected once. This specimen was CD4+ T cells sorted from PBMCs, taken roughly 14 days after the first yellow fever vaccination. The receptors shown here come from a man aged 18 to 29 who received the YFV17D yellow fever vaccine.

At least ten counts were recorded for this clonotype. The gene calls are TRBV5-1 and TRBJ2-5; 14 nucleotides line up with TRBD2. From germline, CDR1 is SGHRS and CDR2 YFSETQ. Unmatched junction bases numbered 2, after V lost 7 bases and J lost 0 bases. CDR3 length equals 15 residues. The CDR3 protein is CASQTSGGDQETQYF. The CDR3 DNA follows: TGCGCCAGCCAGACTAGCGGGGGGGACCAAGAGACCCAGTACTTC.

This clonotype turned up a few times. V usage is TRBV18 and J usage is TRBJ1-1, with D unresolved. V lost 5 bases to trimming and J lost 1 base, with 11 bases between them. Looked up from germline, CDR1 is KGHSH and CDR2 is LQKENI. The CDR3 is 14 amino acids. The CDR3 protein is CASSFAGENTEAFF. The DNA for the CDR3 is TGTGCCAGCTCATTTGCTGGAGAGAACACTGAAGCTTTCTTT.